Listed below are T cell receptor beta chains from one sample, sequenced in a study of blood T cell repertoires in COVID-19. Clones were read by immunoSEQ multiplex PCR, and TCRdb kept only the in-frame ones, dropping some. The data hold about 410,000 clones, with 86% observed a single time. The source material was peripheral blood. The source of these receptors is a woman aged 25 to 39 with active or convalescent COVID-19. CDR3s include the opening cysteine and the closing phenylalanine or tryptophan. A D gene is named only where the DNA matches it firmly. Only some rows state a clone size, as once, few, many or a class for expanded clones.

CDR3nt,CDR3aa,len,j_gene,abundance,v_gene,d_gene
TGTGCCAGCAGTCCGGCCACAGGGGTTGGAAACACCATATATTTT,CASSPATGVGNTIYF,15,TRBJ1-3,NA,TRBV6-6,TRBD1
TGCGCCAGCAGCCAACTAGCGGGGTTTGAGAATGAGCAGTTCTTC,CASSQLAGFENEQFF,15,TRBJ2-1,NA,TRBV4-1,TRBD2
TGCGCCAGCAGCTCATCGGGGGCTGGGGCCAACGTCCTGACTTTC,CASSSSGAGANVLTF,15,TRBJ2-6,NA,TRBV5-1,NA
TGTGCCAGCAGCCTAAGAAGCAATCAGCCCCAGCATTTT,CASSLRSNQPQHF,13,TRBJ1-5,NA,TRBV6-5,NA
TGTGCCAGCTCACCTTCCACAGGGTATGGCTACACCTTC,CASSPSTGYGYTF,13,TRBJ1-2,NA,TRBV18,NA
TGTGCCATCAGTGCTTCAGGGGAGTTCTTGGAGACCCAGTACTTC,CAISASGEFLETQYF,15,TRBJ2-5,NA,TRBV10-3,NA
TGTGCCAGCAGCTCGCGTGCAGCGGGCACCTACAATGAGCAGTTCTTC,CASSSRAAGTYNEQFF,16,TRBJ2-1,NA,TRBV11-3,NA
TGTGCCAGCAGTGAGGCCCCGAACACTGAAGCTTTCTTT,CASSEAPNTEAFF,13,TRBJ1-1,NA,TRBV6-1,NA
TGCGCCAGCAGCGGAGGGGACACCCGGGGGGAAGTCCTCCACTTT,CASSGGDTRGEVLHF,15,TRBJ1-6,NA,TRBV5-1,NA
TGTGCCAGCAGTTCCGGCGCCGGGGATGGCTACACCTTC,CASSSGAGDGYTF,13,TRBJ1-2,NA,TRBV28,NA
TGTGCCAGCAGTTACCGTTTCGGGACACCGTACTCACCCCTCCACTTT,CASSYRFGTPYSPLHF,16,TRBJ1-6,NA,TRBV6-2/TRBV6-3,NA
TGTGCCAGCAGTCCGGAAGGGGTGGGTCAGCCCCAGCATTTT,CASSPEGVGQPQHF,14,TRBJ1-5,few,TRBV27,NA
TGCAGTGCTGCCCAGACCTACGAGCAGTACTTC,CSAAQTYEQYF,11,TRBJ2-7,NA,TRBV20-1,NA
TGTGCCAGCAGCCAAGTTGCAGGGGGCAATCAGCCCCAGCATTTT,CASSQVAGGNQPQHF,15,TRBJ1-5,NA,TRBV3-1/TRBV3-2,NA
TGTGCCAGCCATGCATCCCGGACAGGGGGATACGAGCAGTACTTC,CASHASRTGGYEQYF,15,TRBJ2-7,NA,TRBV5-6,TRBD1
TGTGCCATCCGGGACTCTGGTGGGGCTTCACCCCTCCACTTT,CAIRDSGGASPLHF,14,TRBJ1-6,NA,TRBV27,NA